This T cell receptor beta chain was sequenced in a study of blood T cell repertoires in COVID-19. Generated by immunoSEQ multiplex PCR, the TCRdb table keeps only in-frame clones and is missing some. The table records tens of thousands of clones, under 85% of them present only once. This sequence originates from a human donor in a cohort sampled during active COVID-19. The sample comprised peripheral blood.

Written as DNA, the CDR3 is TGTGCCAGCAGCCAGACAGGGGCTAGCTCCTACGAGCAGTACTTC. This encodes CASSQTGASSYEQYF. The genes are TRBV3-1 (or the pseudogene TRBV3-2) and TRBJ2-7; 8 bases agree with TRBD1. CDR3 length: 15 residues. Germline V gene lookup returns CDR1 LGHDT and CDR2 YNNKEL (reference sequence). The J segment lost 0 bases and the V segment lost 3 bases, leaving 4 bases of the junction unmatched.